This TCR beta chain was retrieved from a study of control samples from healthy donors and cancer patients. From germline, CDR1 is KGHSH and CDR2 LQKENI. CDR3 length: 14 amino acids. V gave up 5 bases and J gave up 4 bases, with 14 bases separating them. This clone appeared a few times. Data came from immunoSEQ multiplex PCR; TCRdb stores just in-frame clones and leaves some out. The sample holds about 120,000 clones; approximately 93% are singletons and the top ten take 7.8%. The sequenced material came from blood. This TCR came from a woman between 18 and 30 years old in good health. This chain connects TRBV18 to TRBJ1-1; maybe TRBD1 (6 bases). CDR3 in amino acids: CASSTGLGGTEAFF. CDR3 sequence (DNA): TGTGCCAGCTCAACAGGGTTAGGTGGCACTGAAGCTTTCTTT.